These 25 T cell receptor beta chains originate from one sample sequenced in a study of cytomegalovirus exposure and HLA in healthy donors. Vbeta (60) and Jbeta (13) primers were used in the PCR. Only in-frame clones appear in the TCRdb table, and some are missing; sequencing was by immunoSEQ multiplex PCR. The sample lists some 250,000 clones; roughly 87% were seen once. Sequencing was done on a sample of PBMCs. The receptor source for this set is a woman in her thirties or forties in good health and CMV-seropositive.

The chain employs TRBV27 and TRBJ2-7; 9 bases are a match to TRBD1. V gave up 8 bases and J gave up 3 bases; unmatched junction bases: 11. Germline assignment: CDR1 MNHEY and CDR2 SMNVEV (reference sequence). This CDR3 spans 15 amino acids. CDR3 amino acids: CASAVNPGQGYEQYF. CDR3 nucleotides: TGTGCCAGCGCTGTTAATCCGGGACAGGGCTACGAGCAGTACTTC.

The chain links TRBV15 to TRBJ1-1; D is ambiguous. This CDR3 spans 14 amino acids. V lost 0 bases, J lost 4 bases, and 9 bases lay in between. Germline V CDR1 and CDR2: LNHNV, YYDKDF (reference sequence). DNA for the CDR3: TGTGCCACCAGCAGAGATTTCCCCAGCACTGAAGCTTTCTTT. Translating gives CATSRDFPSTEAFF.

The chain couples TRBV6-1 to TRBJ2-5; D possibly corresponds to TRBD2 (6 bases). In germline, CDR1 is MNHNS, CDR2 SASEGT. The CDR3 totals 15 residues. V was pared by 7 bases and J by 4 bases, with 19 bases between. The CDR3 loop is CASTNGGVAGETQYF. The CDR3 region has the DNA TGTGCCAGCACCAATGGCGGGGTGGCGGGAGAGACCCAGTACTTC.

This clone occurred once. The rearrangement uses TRBV2 and TRBJ1-1, with D possibly being TRBD1 (6 bases). Germline CDR1 reads SNHLY; CDR2 reads FYNNEI. Deletions cut 6 bases from V and 3 bases from J, with 17 bases between. This CDR3 has 15 residues. This CDR3 is CASRGTPFGDTEAFF. Here the CDR3 DNA reads TGTGCCAGCAGGGGGACACCCTTTGGGGACACTGAAGCTTTCTTT.

This clone was seen a handful of times. The V and J genes are TRBV5-1 and TRBJ2-3; 9 positions agree with TRBD2. J lost 4 bases, V lost 4 bases, and 4 bases had no gene match. The germline CDR1 and CDR2 sequences are SGHRS and YFSETQ. The CDR3 totals 14 residues. The CDR3 here is CASSVSGGADTQYF. In DNA, the CDR3 is TGCGCCAGCAGCGTTAGCGGGGGTGCAGATACGCAGTATTTT.

This chain links TRBV2 with TRBJ2-1, with TRBD2 matching 12 bases. CDR1 is SNHLY and CDR2 is FYNNEI in the germline V gene. The CDR3 spans 15 residues. Unmatched junction bases numbered 2, after V lost 5 bases and J lost 3 bases. The CDR3 DNA reads TGTGCCAGCAGTTCACTAGCGGGGGGCTACAATGAGCAGTTCTTC. It yields the protein CASSSLAGGYNEQFF.

This clone was seen a few times. The J gene is TRBJ1-3, the V gene TRBV9; 10 bases fit TRBD1. The CDR3 length is 19 residues. The ends lost 4 bases at V and 0 bases at J; junction bases unmatched: 13. Germline V gene sequence: CDR1 SGDLS, CDR2 YYNGEE. The CDR3 bases are TGTGCCAGCAGCCCCCAAATGGGACAGGGGCTTGGCTCTGGAAACACCATATATTTT. Translation: CASSPQMGQGLGSGNTIYF.

This sequence joins TRBV19 and TRBJ2-7, with 9 bases identical to TRBD1. The CDR3 loop spans 15 amino acids. Germline CDR1 reads LNHDA; CDR2 reads SQIVND (reference sequence). The V segment lost 3 bases and the J segment 0 bases; nucleotides outside the gene matches: 3. The CDR3 here is CASSMGQGFSYEQYF. CDR3 nucleotide sequence: TGTGCCAGTAGTATGGGACAGGGATTCTCCTACGAGCAGTACTTC.

The V gene is TRBV7-2, the J gene TRBJ2-4, with TRBD2 matching 8 bases. CDR3 length: 15 residues. Germline values: CDR1 SGHTA, CDR2 FQGNSA. V lost 3 bases to trimming and J lost 6 bases; unmatched junction nucleotides: 7. The CDR3 bases are TGTGCCAGCAGCTTCGGACTAGCCGGTAGAAACATTCAGTACTTC. Translation: CASSFGLAGRNIQYF.

The table lists this clone with a count of one. The chain is built from TRBV11-3 and TRBJ2-1; TRBD2 matches at 11 bases. The CDR3 totals 16 residues. Unmatched junction bases numbered 8, after V lost 5 bases and J lost 5 bases. The germline V gene encodes CDR1 SGHNT and CDR2 YENEEA. This CDR3 reads CASSNVAGGGHNEQFF. For the CDR3, the DNA is TGTGCCAGCAGCAACGTAGCGGGAGGGGGGCACAATGAGCAGTTCTTC.

This chain links TRBV19 with TRBJ1-1; D not resolved. The CDR3 length is 14 residues. V was shortened by 0 bases and J by 5 bases, with 10 bases between the two germline ends. Germline V gene sequence: CDR1 LNHDA, CDR2 SQIVND (reference sequence). CDR3 DNA sequence: TGTGCCAGTAGTATAGACCCTCCCGGGACTGAAGCTTTCTTT. This translates into CASSIDPPGTEAFF.

The genes are TRBV4-3 and TRBJ2-7; a possible D gene is TRBD1 (6 bases). The CDR3 has 14 residues. Germline V gives CDR1 LGHNA, CDR2 YSLEER. Deletions cut 1 base from V and 5 bases from J, with 12 bases between. The chain's CDR3 is CASSQGRGMDEQYF. In DNA form, the CDR3 reads TGCGCCAGCAGCCAAGGCAGGGGTATGGACGAGCAGTACTTC.

A single count supports this clone. The chain joins TRBV20-1 to TRBJ2-1; D may be TRBD2 (6 bases). Trimming took off 4 bases at V and 8 bases at J, with 9 bases between the two ends. CDR3 length: 11 residues. The germline CDR1 and CDR2 sequences are DFQATT and SNEGSKA (reference sequence). This chain's CDR3 is CSATTSYEQFF. The CDR3 bases are TGCAGTGCTACAACTAGCTATGAGCAGTTCTTC.

In this sample, this clone turned up once. This chain joins TRBV18 and TRBJ1-1; a possible D gene is TRBD1 (6 bases). Trimming pared 4 bases from V and 3 bases from J, leaving 12 bases between. The CDR3 loop spans 14 amino acids. Germline lookup yields CDR1 KGHSH and CDR2 LQKENI. CDR3 amino acids: CASSLRTGYTEAFF. CDR3 nucleotides: TGTGCCAGCTCACTCCGAACAGGGTACACTGAAGCTTTCTTT.

V is TRBV5-6 and J is TRBJ1-2; 9 bases map to TRBD1. From germline, CDR1 is SGHDT and CDR2 YYEEEE. Trimming at V came to 4 bases and at J to 4 bases, leaving 14 bases not matched to a gene. The CDR3 is 17 amino acids. Here the CDR3 reads CASSRPGQGTESYGYTF. Written as DNA, the CDR3 is TGTGCCAGCAGCCGACCGGGACAGGGAACGGAATCCTATGGCTACACCTTC.

The chain couples TRBV5-1 to TRBJ2-7; possible D gene TRBD2, 5 bases. Germline values: CDR1 SGHRS, CDR2 YFSETQ. CDR3 length equals 13 residues. V shed 5 bases and J shed 5 bases, with 14 bases lying between them. The CDR3 sequence is CASSPNGVHEQYF. In DNA form, the CDR3 reads TGCGCCAGCAGTCCTAACGGGGTGCACGAGCAGTACTTC. Full variable domain (outside the CDR3, taken from reference TRBV5-1 and TRBJ2-7): KAGVTQTPRYLIKTRGQQVTLSCSPISGHRSVSWYQQTPGQGLQFLFEYFSETQRNKGNFPGRFSGRQFSNSRSEMNVSTLELGDSALYLCASSPNGVHEQYFGPGTRLTVT.

V and J are TRBV4-1 and TRBJ2-1; 7 bases are a match to TRBD2. This CDR3 region has 17 residues. V lost 0 bases to trimming and J lost 1 base; unmatched junction nucleotides: 6. Germline V gives CDR1 MGHRA, CDR2 YSYEKL. The CDR3 sequence: CASSQEGSGYSYNEQFF. In DNA form, the CDR3 reads TGCGCCAGCAGCCAAGAAGGTAGCGGGTATTCCTACAATGAGCAGTTCTTC.

The J gene is TRBJ2-1, the V gene TRBV7-2; 7 positions agree with TRBD1. Germline CDR1 is SGHTA and CDR2 is FQGNSA. The CDR3 loop spans 16 amino acids. Unmatched junction bases numbered 8, after V lost 0 bases and J lost 6 bases. CDR3 in DNA: TGTGCCAGCAGCTTAGCCCTAAACAGGGGAGCCAATGAGCAGTTCTTC. Its translation is CASSLALNRGANEQFF.

This clone showed up just a few times. The chain uses TRBV7-2 and TRBJ2-1; D may be TRBD2 (6 bases). Germline lookup yields CDR1 SGHTA and CDR2 FQGNSA. The CDR3 covers 16 residues. Trimming left V 2 bases short and J 4 bases short, with 15 bases between. The CDR3 DNA reads TGTGCCAGCAGCTTAATGATAGTGAGCGGGTACAATGAGCAGTTCTTC. This translates into CASSLMIVSGYNEQFF.

This sequence joins TRBV6-6 and TRBJ2-6; tentatively, D is TRBD2 (5 bases). The V end was cut by 6 bases, the J end by 2 bases, with 11 bases between. Germline CDR1 is MNHNY and CDR2 is SVGAGI (reference sequence). The CDR3 length is 15 residues. The CDR3 here is CASSPRGTGANVLTF. The CDR3 DNA sequence: TGTGCCAGCAGCCCACGGGGAACTGGGGCCAACGTCCTGACTTTC.

The chain couples TRBV4-1 to TRBJ1-3; D is undetermined. CDR1 and CDR2 from the germline V gene are MGHRA and YSYEKL. Trimming took 4 bases from V and 0 from J, leaving 10 bases between them. This CDR3 contains 15 residues. The chain's CDR3 is CASSRIESSGNTIYF. The CDR3 DNA reads TGCGCCAGCAGCCGTATCGAGAGCTCTGGAAACACCATATATTTT.

The chain uses TRBV27 and TRBJ1-2; D call uncertain. Looked up from germline, CDR1 is MNHEY and CDR2 is SMNVEV (reference sequence). Trimming removed 8 bases at V and 1 base at J, with 14 bases between. The CDR3 totals 14 residues. In DNA form, the CDR3 reads TGTGCCAGCGGGAGTTGGACTGATAACTATGGCTACACCTTC. Amino acids: CASGSWTDNYGYTF.

The chain couples TRBV5-3 to TRBJ2-7; 7 nucleotides line up with TRBD1. TRBV5-3 is noted as an ORF with a role that remains uncertain. J was trimmed by 2 bases and V by 0 bases; bases with no gene match: 8. The CDR3 is 16 residues long. The CDR3 DNA is TGTGCCAGAAGCTTGGGGCAGGGGGAAAGGACCTACGAGCAGTACTTC. It codes for CARSLGQGERTYEQYF.

This clone was found a few times. V and J are TRBV4-1 and TRBJ1-2, with 7 positions matching TRBD1. Per the germline V gene, CDR1 is MGHRA and CDR2 is YSYEKL. The CDR3 contains 15 residues. The V and J ends lost 3 bases and 4 bases, in that order; junction bases with no gene match: 8. Here the CDR3 DNA reads TGCGCCAGCAGCCAGGACAGGATGCGGAGCTATGGCTACACCTTC. Protein product: CASSQDRMRSYGYTF.

Regarding this clone: An end of the junction does not agree with germline; a read error may underlie this. This chain connects TRBV7-9 to TRBJ1-1; D is ambiguous. CDR1 is SEHNR and CDR2 is FQNEAQ in the germline V gene (reference sequence). The length of the CDR3 is 11 residues. CDR3: CSSSLVQDAFF. CDR3 DNA sequence: TGTTCCAGCAGCTTAGTGCAGGATGCTTTCTTT.